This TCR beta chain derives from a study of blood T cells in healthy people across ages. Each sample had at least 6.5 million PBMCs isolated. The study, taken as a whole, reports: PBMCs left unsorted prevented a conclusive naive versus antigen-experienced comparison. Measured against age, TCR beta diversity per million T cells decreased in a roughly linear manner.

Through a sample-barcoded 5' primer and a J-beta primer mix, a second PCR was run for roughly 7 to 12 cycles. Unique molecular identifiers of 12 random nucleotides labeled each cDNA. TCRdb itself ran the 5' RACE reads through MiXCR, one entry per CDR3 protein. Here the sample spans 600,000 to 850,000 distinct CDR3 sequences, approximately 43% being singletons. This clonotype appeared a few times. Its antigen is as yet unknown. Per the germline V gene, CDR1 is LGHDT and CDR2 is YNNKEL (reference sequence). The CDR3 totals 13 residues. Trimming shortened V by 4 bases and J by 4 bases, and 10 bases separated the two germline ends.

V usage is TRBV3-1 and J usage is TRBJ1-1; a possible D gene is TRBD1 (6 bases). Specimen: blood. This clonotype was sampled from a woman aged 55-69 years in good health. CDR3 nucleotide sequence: TGTGCCAGCAGCCTATCAGGGGTCACTGAAGCTTTCTTT. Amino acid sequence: CASSLSGVTEAFF.